This is a list of T cell receptor beta chains from one sample in a study of T-cell reconstitution after alpha-beta-depleted transplantation in children. TCRdb fed the PCR reads into MiXCR, producing one record per CDR3 protein. The profile shows 450,000 to 500,000 distinct CDR3 sequences, about 12% of them singletons. The material was PBMCs from the stem cell graft donor, obtained from the stem cell graft. These TCRs come from a human donor who donated a stem cell graft to a child with combined immunodeficiency. Each CDR3 is given without its conserved first and last residue.

>TRBV20-1|TRBJ2-1
SARDLRDEQF
>TRBV5-4|TRBJ2-1
ASSLGWGSGRAGYNEQF
>TRBV12-3/TRBV12-4|TRBJ2-1
ASMVGGYNEQF
>TRBV6-5|TRBJ1-4
ASSPDSSINEKLF
>TRBV6-2/TRBV6-3|TRBJ2-3
ASTLLGPESDTQY
>TRBV15|TRBJ2-1
ATSLPGLASLNEQF
>TRBV10-3|TRBJ2-1
ATRTEYNEQF
>TRBV12-3/TRBV12-4|TRBJ2-1
ASSFGAANNEQF
>TRBV27|TRBJ1-5
ASSLSGFGRSNQPQH
>TRBV15|TRBJ2-7
ATSASGTGIYEQY
>TRBV29-1|TRBJ2-1
SVVGLGHSSYNEQF
>TRBV20-1|TRBJ2-1
SAATSGSSYNEQF
>TRBV20-1|TRBJ2-1
SATHPGVIKGQF
>TRBV20-1|TRBJ2-3
SARGGGADTQY
>TRBV7-8|TRBJ2-1
ASTSLLADEQF
>TRBV12-3/TRBV12-4|TRBJ2-1
ASSFPGAYNEQF
>TRBV29-1|TRBJ2-1
SAGTSGQGGDEQF
>TRBV29-1|TRBJ1-1
SVEDLTGGAF
>TRBV11-2|TRBJ2-3
ASSAGGSTDTQY
>TRBV18|TRBJ2-1
ASSPRVAGATYNEQF
>TRBV6-6|TRBJ2-7
ASSYSDSYEQY
>TRBV12-3/TRBV12-4|TRBJ2-2
ASSWGENTGELF
>TRBV20-1|TRBJ2-5
SASPGAQETQY
>TRBV5-1|TRBJ2-3
ASSSDRGPSTDTQY
>TRBV9|TRBJ1-4
ASSVATGKNEKLF
>TRBV6-2/TRBV6-3|TRBJ2-3
ASIFGQNTDTQY
>TRBV6-1|TRBJ1-4
ASRTRTGFEKLF
>TRBV7-9|TRBJ2-3
ASSPSGFQMSTDTQY
>TRBV12-3/TRBV12-4|TRBJ2-3
ASSPGTGMDTQY
>TRBV27|TRBJ2-7
ASSFFPGYEQY
>TRBV11-2|TRBJ2-5
ASSLVEGLETQY
>TRBV15|TRBJ1-4
ATSRTDPRGEKLF
>TRBV12-3/TRBV12-4|TRBJ2-2
ASSPSGGNTGELF
>TRBV6-5|TRBJ2-5
ASSYSSGGRETQY
>TRBV6-1|TRBJ1-1
ASSEEVYMNTEAF
>TRBV20-1|TRBJ2-7
SARPSDSLIYEQY
>TRBV6-2/TRBV6-3|TRBJ2-7
ASRPTSGGFYEQY
>TRBV4-1|TRBJ2-1
ASSPSSGRYNEQF
>TRBV5-1|TRBJ1-6
ASSFSGDNSPLH